Included here is one T cell receptor (beta chain) sequence, with context. Its target is unknown. This sample is part of a study of cytomegalovirus exposure and HLA in healthy donors. Study-wide background: There were 117 million unique TCR beta sequences, drawn from 150 million to 200 million T cells, in an earlier analysis. General observations from the study: Productive rates of about 87% or about 30% were seen for most TCR beta V segments in an earlier analysis. Presence/absence analyses took donor sequencing depth as roughly uniform. There were some V segments, including TRBV6-2 and TRBV6-3, excluded as indistinguishable.

Germline V gene sequence: CDR1 MNHEY, CDR2 SVGAGI. The CDR3 is made up of 14 amino acids. With 5 bases clipped from V and 7 bases from J, the junction kept 6 bases outside the gene matches. The PCR had 60 Vbeta and 13 Jbeta primers. Generated by immunoSEQ multiplex PCR, the TCRdb table keeps only in-frame clones and is missing some. The table lists 55,000 to 85,000 clones. The clonotype comes from a female donor in good health and CMV-seropositive. The chain combines TRBV6-5 with TRBJ1-5; TRBD1 agrees at 9 bases. Sequenced sample: PBMCs. The CDR3: CASSRDRVGQPQHF. The CDR3 coding sequence is TGTGCCAGCAGTCGGGACAGGGTAGGGCAGCCCCAGCATTTT.